The clone carrying this T cell receptor (beta chain) was picked up a small number of times. Its antigen is undetermined. The V gene's germline CDR1 is SNHLY and CDR2 FYNNEI. This CDR3 contains 14 residues. J was trimmed by 5 bases and V by 5 bases; bases with no gene match: 4. Amplified TCR beta CDR3 regions came from RNA transcripts. During a first-round RT-PCR of the TCR CDR3, the HTBI primer set was used. TCRdb ran MiXCR on the multiplex PCR reads and lists one entry per CDR3 protein. The sample shows about 840,000 distinct CDR3 sequences, approximately 40% of them seen only once. Fresh 10 ml peripheral blood yielded PBMCs. This sample was included in a study of T cells in Graves' hyperthyroidism and ophthalmopathy. Study-wide results and caveats: In the blood, most expanded thyroid clonotypes above 0.001 appeared as well.

The J gene is TRBJ2-7, the V gene TRBV2; 12 bases map to TRBD2. This TCR was sampled from a man aged 18 to 30 with Graves' hyperthyroidism. Sequences were obtained from blood. CDR3 nucleotide sequence: TGTGCCAGCAGTTCCTGGACTAGCGGGGACGAGCAGTACTTC. This codes for CASSSWTSGDEQYF.